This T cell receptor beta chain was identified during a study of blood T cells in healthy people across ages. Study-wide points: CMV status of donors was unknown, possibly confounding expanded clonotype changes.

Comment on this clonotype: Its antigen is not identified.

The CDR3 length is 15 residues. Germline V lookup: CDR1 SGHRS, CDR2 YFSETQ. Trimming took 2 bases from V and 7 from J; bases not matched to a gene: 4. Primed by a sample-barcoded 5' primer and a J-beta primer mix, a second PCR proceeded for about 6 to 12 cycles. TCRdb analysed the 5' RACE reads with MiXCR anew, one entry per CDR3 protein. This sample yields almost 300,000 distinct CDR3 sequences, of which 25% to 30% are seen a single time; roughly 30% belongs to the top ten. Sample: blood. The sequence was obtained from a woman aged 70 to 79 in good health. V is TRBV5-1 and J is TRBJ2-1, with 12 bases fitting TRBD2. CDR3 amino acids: CASSFLAGGRNEQFF. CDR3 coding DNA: TGCGCCAGCAGCTTCCTAGCGGGGGGGAGAAATGAGCAGTTCTTC.